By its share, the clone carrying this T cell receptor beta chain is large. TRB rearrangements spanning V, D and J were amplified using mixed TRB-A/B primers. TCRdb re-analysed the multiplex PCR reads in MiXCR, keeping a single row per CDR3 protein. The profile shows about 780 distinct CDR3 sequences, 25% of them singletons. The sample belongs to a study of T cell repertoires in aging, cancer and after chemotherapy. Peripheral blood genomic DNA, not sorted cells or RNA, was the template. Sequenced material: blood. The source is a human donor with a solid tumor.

In nucleotides, the CDR3 is TGCAGCGTTGATGGGGGGGGAGGGCAATATTTTTTT. Translating gives CSVDGGGGQYFF. The chain uses TRBV29-1 and TRBJ1-4; tentatively, D is TRBD1 (5 bases). Germline-derived CDR1 and CDR2 are SQVTM and ANQGSEA. This CDR3 has 12 amino acids. The V gene lost 3 bases and the J gene lost 17 bases, with 19 bases spanning the gap.